This TCR beta chain stems from a study of CD8 T cells in ankylosing spondylitis (dated by TCRdb to 2016 to 2017). Regarding the complete study: T cell receptor beta repertoires were profiled in healthy donors and ankylosing spondylitis patients so that disease-linked TCR variants could be found. The full study cohort comprised approximately 23 ankylosing spondylitis patients and around 100 healthy donors. Peripheral blood samples were taken, and synovial fluid was additionally collected from ankylosing spondylitis patients.

What the work shows at the level of the full study, not this receptor alone: According to the report, matched synovial fluid samples from ankylosing spondylitis patients were significantly enriched for the disease-linked clones. Some motif variants were previously reported in synovial fluid and blood of reactive arthritis patients, suggesting common disease-initiation mechanisms. A TCR beta motif of about eight highly homologous amino acid variants appeared characteristic of blood from ankylosing spondylitis patients. A CD8+ phenotype was shown by the disease-linked clones, which were found at relatively low frequencies in peripheral blood.

The data were produced on an Illumina HiSeq 2500. TCR beta libraries were prepared by quantitative 5'-RACE with molecular barcodes. Per the authors' processing: A new computational method, built on a probabilistic model of VDJ rearrangement, was used to identify disease-linked TCR variants. The public reads were run again by TCRdb, first through fastp at Q25 and then through MiXCR, and only productive beta chains were kept. CDR3 protein duplicates are merged, each entry listing the most common genes and DNA. Here the V and J calls rest on TCRdb's processing, not on the authors' analysis. The sample table holds about 350,000 distinct CDR3 sequences, of which roughly 20% were seen once. The top ten clones comprise less than 15% of the sample. A note on this clonotype: This receptor's antigen is unknown. The input lacks base qualities; no much larger clone sits a single base away.

The CDR3 measures 14 amino acids from cysteine to phenylalanine. The kept DNA is CDR3 alone, 42 bases in frame from the first base. V loses 3 bases of germline sequence and J loses 5 bases, and the interval between the two ends is 10 bases. Looking up the germline V gene yields CDR1 MGHRA and CDR2 YSYEKL. Here the chain combines TRBV4-1 and TRBJ2-2, with TRBD1 tentatively as D gene (5 bases match). The TCR comes from a male donor with ankylosing spondylitis or in good health (not recorded which). Source material: blood, either unsorted or a sorted T cell fraction (not recorded which). The CDR3 protein is CASSQYRFTGELFF. In nucleotides, the sequence is TGCGCCAGCAGCCAGTACAGGTTTACCGGGGAGCTGTTTTTT.